The T cell receptor beta chain under discussion was sequenced for a study of OX40 agonist ivuxolimab in advanced cancers. Study outcomes and limitations: Partial responders at 0.1-3.0 mg/kg had among the lowest clonal expansion. On average, a greater number of expanded clones characterised CD8+ T cells relative to CD4+.

The CDR3 is 16 amino acids. V lost 3 bases, J lost 2 bases, and 3 bases stayed unmatched. Germline V lookup: CDR1 SGHRS, CDR2 YFSETQ. Details on this clone: The antigen is undetermined.

The protocol was immunoSEQ multiplex PCR, while the TCRdb copy is restricted to in-frame clones and leaves out a portion. The sample lists roughly 51,000 clones, around 89% seen once, with more than 1.3% in the top ten. The sequence came from an adult with an advanced solid tumor such as melanoma, head and neck, liver or kidney cancer. This chain joins TRBV5-1 and TRBJ2-5, with 14 bases lining up with TRBD2. The source was CD4+ or CD8+ T cells sorted from blood, collected in a trial of the OX40 agonist ivuxolimab. CDR3 amino acids: CASSSGTSGGQETQYF. The CDR3, as DNA: TGCGCCAGCAGCTCCGGGACTAGCGGGGGTCAAGAGACCCAGTACTTC.